These 13 T cell receptor beta chains share one sample of origin, sequenced in a study of cytomegalovirus exposure and HLA in healthy donors. With 60 Vbeta and 13 Jbeta primers, the PCR was carried out. Clones were sequenced by immunoSEQ multiplex PCR, and TCRdb holds only the in-frame ones, with some missing. This table holds approximately 140,000 clones, roughly 73% found once. The sample consisted of PBMCs. The receptors come from a human donor in good health.

This rearrangement joins TRBV25-1 to TRBJ2-7; 15 bases line up with TRBD2. Germline V gene lookup returns CDR1 MGHDK and CDR2 SYGVNS. The CDR3 loop spans 17 amino acids. The trim removed 4 bases at V and 1 base at J, leaving 5 bases unmatched. CDR3 amino acids: CASSVGTSGRRSYEQYF. The CDR3 region has the DNA TGTGCCAGCAGTGTTGGGACTAGCGGGAGGAGATCCTACGAGCAGTACTTC.

The rearrangement joins TRBV10-1 to TRBJ2-3; 15 bases agree with TRBD2. With 0 bases clipped from V and 4 bases from J, the junction kept 2 bases outside the gene matches. Germline V gene lookup returns CDR1 WNHNN and CDR2 SYGVQD (reference sequence). The CDR3 loop spans 17 amino acids. The DNA for the CDR3 is TGCGCCAGCAGTGAGTCACGGACTAGCGGGAGGGCAGATACGCAGTATTTT. Amino acid sequence: CASSESRTSGRADTQYF.

The J gene is TRBJ1-2, the V gene TRBV11-3; D not resolved. The CDR3 spans 12 residues. CDR1 SGHNT and CDR2 YENEEA come from the germline V gene. The germline V and J ends were trimmed by 1 base and 7 bases, with 7 bases remaining between them. The CDR3 coding sequence is TGTGCCAGCAGCTTAGGATCGGGTGGCTACACCTTC. Translation gives CASSLGSGGYTF.

This chain uses TRBV29-1 with TRBJ2-3, with 10 nucleotides matching TRBD2. Losses at the gene ends were 7 bases for V and 2 bases for J; bases not matched to a gene: 18. Looked up from germline, CDR1 is SQVTM and CDR2 is ANQGSEA. This CDR3 has 18 amino acids. The CDR3 bases are TGCAGCGGTTGGCAGGGACAGCGGGAGGGGAGGTTCACAGATACGCAGTATTTT. Residues: CSGWQGQREGRFTDTQYF.

This clone has only a few counts. The V gene is TRBV5-1, the J gene TRBJ2-5; 8 nucleotides line up with TRBD2. The CDR3 length is 15 residues. The germline CDR1 and CDR2 sequences are SGHRS and YFSETQ. Losses at the gene ends were 3 bases for V and 1 base for J; bases not matched to a gene: 5. CDR3 coding DNA: TGCGCCAGCAGCTCGCCGGGGGGGGGCCAAGAGACCCAGTACTTC. It encodes CASSSPGGGQETQYF. Drawing the rest from reference TRBV5-1 and TRBJ2-5, the complete variable domain is KAGVTQTPRYLIKTRGQQVTLSCSPISGHRSVSWYQQTPGQGLQFLFEYFSETQRNKGNFPGRFSGRQFSNSRSEMNVSTLELGDSALYLCASSSPGGGQETQYFGPGTRLLVL.

This chain joins TRBV10-1 and TRBJ2-4; D uncertain. CDR3 size: 16 residues. Between the trimmed V and J ends, which lost 4 bases and 0 bases, there was a span of 13 bases. CDR1 and CDR2 (germline): WNHNN, SYGVQD (reference sequence). CDR3 DNA sequence: TGCGCCAGCAGTGTTTTTCTAGAGCTAGCCAAAAACATTCAGTACTTC. Translated, it gives CASSVFLELAKNIQYF.

This rearrangement joins TRBV4-1 to TRBJ1-2, with D perhaps TRBD1 (6 bases). Trimming cost V 4 bases and J 3 bases, with 18 bases left between them. This CDR3 contains 16 residues. The germline V gene encodes CDR1 MGHRA and CDR2 YSYEKL. The CDR3 spells CASSPWQGTQYYGYTF. The CDR3 DNA reads TGCGCCAGCAGCCCGTGGCAGGGGACCCAATACTATGGCTACACCTTC.

This clone has only a few counts. The V call is TRBV15, the J call TRBJ1-1; no definite D call. The CDR3 extends over 13 amino acids. Trimming removed 3 bases at V and 6 bases at J, with 11 bases between. Looked up from germline, CDR1 is LNHNV and CDR2 is YYDKDF (reference sequence). In DNA form, the CDR3 reads TGTGCCACCAGCAGTTACCCCGGGGCTGAAGCTTTCTTT. Its translation: CATSSYPGAEAFF. Complete variable domain (other parts from reference TRBV15 and TRBJ1-1): DAMVIQNPRYQVTQFGKPVTLSCSQTLNHNVMYWYQQKSSQAPKLLFHYYDKDFNNEADTPDNFQSRRPNTSFCFLDIRSPGLGDTAMYLCATSSYPGAEAFFGQGTRLTVV.

The chain uses TRBV5-6 and TRBJ1-5, with a weak D call TRBD1 (5 bases). The V gene's germline CDR1 is SGHDT and CDR2 YYEEEE. The CDR3 is 15 amino acids. V dropped 2 bases and J dropped 3 bases, with 12 bases sitting between them. The CDR3 reads CASSFGGGNNQPQHF. The CDR3 DNA reads TGTGCCAGCAGCTTCGGGGGAGGAAACAATCAGCCCCAGCATTTT.

This chain connects TRBV7-6 to TRBJ2-2; D remains ambiguous. The CDR3 totals 12 residues. The germline V gene encodes CDR1 SGHVS and CDR2 FNYEAQ. V lost 5 bases and J lost 4, with 5 bases in between. In DNA form, the CDR3 reads TGTGCCAGCAGCCCTTCCACCGGGGAGCTGTTTTTT. It yields the protein CASSPSTGELFF.

The chain recombines TRBV11-2 with TRBJ1-3, with D possibly being TRBD1 (6 bases). The V gene lost 3 bases and the J gene lost 2 bases, with 14 bases spanning the gap. Germline CDR1 is SGHAT and CDR2 is FQNNGV. This CDR3 comprises 16 residues. In nucleotides, the CDR3 is TGTGCCAGCAGCTTTGGGTCGCACAGGGCTGGAAACACCATATATTTT. It yields the protein CASSFGSHRAGNTIYF.

The chain couples TRBV6-5 to TRBJ1-5; D remains ambiguous. The CDR3 totals 13 residues. In germline, CDR1 is MNHEY, CDR2 SVGAGI. V was pared by 4 bases and J by 0 bases, with 4 bases between. The CDR3 is CASSFNSNQPQHF. The CDR3 coding sequence is TGTGCCAGCAGTTTCAATAGCAATCAGCCCCAGCATTTT.

J is TRBJ2-3 and V is TRBV19, with D possibly being TRBD1 (5 bases). The CDR3 spans 16 residues. V was trimmed by 4 bases and J by 0 bases, leaving 14 bases between them. Germline CDR1 is LNHDA and CDR2 is SQIVND (reference sequence). This chain's CDR3 is CASSSLLGVSTDTQYF. CDR3 in DNA: TGTGCCAGTAGTAGCCTCCTAGGGGTTAGCACAGATACGCAGTATTTT.